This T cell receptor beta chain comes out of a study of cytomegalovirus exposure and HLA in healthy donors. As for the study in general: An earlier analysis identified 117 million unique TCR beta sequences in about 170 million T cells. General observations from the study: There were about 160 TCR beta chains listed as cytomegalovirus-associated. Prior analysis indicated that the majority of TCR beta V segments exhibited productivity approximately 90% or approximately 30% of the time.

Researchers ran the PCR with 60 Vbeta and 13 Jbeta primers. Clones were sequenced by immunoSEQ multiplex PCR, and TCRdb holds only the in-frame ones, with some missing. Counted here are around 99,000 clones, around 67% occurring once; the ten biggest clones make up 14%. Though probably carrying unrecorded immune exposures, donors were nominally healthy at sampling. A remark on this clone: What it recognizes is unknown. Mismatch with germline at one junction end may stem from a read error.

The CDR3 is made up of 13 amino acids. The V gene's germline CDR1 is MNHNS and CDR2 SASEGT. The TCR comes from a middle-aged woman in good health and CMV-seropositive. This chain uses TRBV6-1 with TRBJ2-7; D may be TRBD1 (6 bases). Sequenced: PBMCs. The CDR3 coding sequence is TGTGCCAGCAGGGGACACCTTACCTACGAGCAGCACTTC. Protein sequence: CASRGHLTYEQHF.